Presented here are 21 T cell receptor beta chains from one specimen sequenced in a study of CD8+ T cells in alopecia areata. Reverse transcription of extracted RNA yielded cDNA, which provided the sequencing template. Measured with immunoSEQ multiplex PCR; TCRdb has only the in-frame clones, and not every one. The sample carries about 5,400 clones, 71% recorded once. The sample's treatment: oral pan-JAK inhibitor, 5-10 mg twice daily. Sampling of alopecia areata patients yielded lesional scalp punch biopsies as well as peripheral blood. The starting material was skin, obtained at week 24, from a patient treated with tofacitinib. The source is a human donor with alopecia areata.

The V gene is TRBV5-4, the J gene TRBJ2-5; D is perhaps TRBD2 (6 bases). CDR1 and CDR2 (germline): SGHNT, YYREEE (reference sequence). With 3 bases removed from V and 5 bases from J, the gap between germline ends came to 17 bases. The CDR3 consists of 15 residues. The chain's CDR3 is CASSSRASASETQYF. CDR3 nucleotides: TGTGCCAGCAGCTCTCGGGCTAGCGCGTCGGAGACCCAGTACTTC.

V is TRBV6-1 and J is TRBJ2-2; no clear D gene. The germline V gene has CDR1 MNHNS and CDR2 SASEGT. The CDR3 consists of 16 residues. The V end was cut by 2 bases, the J end by 0 bases, with 10 bases between. The DNA of the CDR3 is TGTGCCAGCAGTGAATATGGAACGGCGAACACCGGGGAGCTGTTTTTT. Its translation is CASSEYGTANTGELFF.

The J gene is TRBJ1-6, the V gene TRBV19; D remains unclear. CDR1 is LNHDA and CDR2 is SQIVND in the germline V gene (reference sequence). Trimming shortened V by 3 bases and J by 9 bases, and 15 bases separated the two germline ends. The CDR3 loop spans 15 amino acids. CDR3: CASSILEGSRSPLHF. The CDR3 bases are TGTGCCAGTAGTATCCTGGAGGGCTCTCGTTCACCCCTCCACTTT.

The chain uses TRBV5-1 and TRBJ2-2, with D tentatively TRBD2 (5 bases). With 4 bases removed from V and 6 bases from J, the gap between germline ends came to 10 bases. Germline V lookup: CDR1 SGHRS, CDR2 YFSETQ. This CDR3 is built from 13 residues. Written as DNA, the CDR3 is TGCGCCAGCAGCGCAAGGACTGCCGGGGAGCTGTTTTTT. Translation gives CASSARTAGELFF.

By sample fraction, this clone is large. The rearrangement joins TRBV21-1 to TRBJ2-3; the D segment call TRBD2 is taken from the table without a DNA check. TRBV21-1 is designated a pseudogene. There are 15 residues in the CDR3. CDR3 in DNA: TGTGCCAGCAGCAAAGCTACGGTCTCCACAGATACGCAGTATTTT. It is translated as CASSKATVSTDTQYF.

This clone has just one count. The chain combines TRBV7-3 with TRBJ2-7; D is unresolved. CDR1 is SGHTA, CDR2 FQGTGA, per germline. V lost 2 bases and J lost 3, with 8 bases in between. This CDR3 contains 13 residues. CDR3 loop: CASSLSQSYEQYF. DNA of the CDR3: TGTGCCAGCAGCTTATCACAGAGCTACGAGCAGTACTTC.

V gene TRBV10-2 combines with J gene TRBJ1-4; the D gene is possibly TRBD1 (5 bases). CDR1 WSHSY and CDR2 SAAADI come from the germline V gene. Trimming took 8 bases from V and 7 from J, leaving 8 bases between them. The CDR3 covers 11 residues. CDR3: CASRGGEKLFF. In DNA form, the CDR3 reads TGCGCCAGCCGGGGGGGTGAAAAACTGTTTTTT.

The chain joins TRBV13 to TRBJ1-6, with no clear D. The CDR3 is made up of 12 amino acids. V lost 1 base to trimming and J lost 7 bases, with 2 bases between them. Germline-derived CDR1 and CDR2 are PRHDT and FYEKMQ (reference sequence). This CDR3 reads CASSLENSPLHF. The CDR3 DNA is TGTGCCAGCAGCTTAGAAAATTCACCCCTCCACTTT.

This rearrangement joins TRBV4-2 to TRBJ2-2; the match to TRBD1 covers 8 bases. Trimming cost V 1 base and J 4 bases; bases outside gene matches: 5. This CDR3 spans 16 amino acids. CDR1 is LGHNA and CDR2 is YNFKEQ in the germline V gene. The CDR3 nucleotides are TGTGCCAGCAGCCAAGGACAGGGGTCCGCCACCGGGGAGCTGTTTTTT. Protein: CASSQGQGSATGELFF.

This chain connects TRBV5-6 to TRBJ1-3; 7 bases match TRBD1. Germline V CDR1 and CDR2: SGHDT, YYEEEE. The CDR3 is 16 residues long. J gave up 4 bases and V 4 bases, and 11 bases lay outside the gene matches. The CDR3 loop is CASSGDSRTGGNTIYF. As DNA, the CDR3 is TGTGCCAGCAGCGGGGACAGCCGTACGGGAGGAAACACCATATATTTT.

A few counts support this clone. This CDR3 is also generated by other DNA sequences in the sample. The V gene is TRBV7-2, the J gene TRBJ1-5; 7 nucleotides line up with TRBD1. V trimming: 5 bases; J trimming: 0 bases; junction bases outside the gene matches: 7. The CDR3 runs 16 residues. CDR1 is SGHTA and CDR2 is FQGNSA in the germline V gene. The CDR3 sequence is CASSEQQGISNQPQHF. The DNA of the CDR3 is TGTGCCAGCAGCGAACAACAGGGGATTAGCAATCAGCCCCAGCATTTT.

V gene TRBV5-4 combines with J gene TRBJ2-4; 7 nucleotides align to TRBD1. Germline V CDR1 and CDR2: SGHNT, YYREEE (reference sequence). With 4 bases clipped from V and 3 bases from J, the junction kept 10 bases outside the gene matches. The CDR3 runs 16 residues. This CDR3 is CASSPGTDRVKNIQYF. CDR3 coding DNA: TGTGCCAGCAGCCCTGGTACTGACAGGGTCAAAAACATTCAGTACTTC.

V usage is TRBV11-1 and J usage is TRBJ2-3; 12 bases line up with TRBD2. The CDR3 totals 15 residues. From germline, CDR1 is SGHAT and CDR2 FQDESV (reference sequence). V shed 4 bases and J 4 bases; nucleotides not matched to a gene: 3. The chain's CDR3 is CASSSWTSGADTQYF. In DNA, the CDR3 is TGTGCCAGCAGCTCGTGGACTAGCGGGGCAGATACGCAGTATTTT.

In its sample, this clone was seen once. The chain joins TRBV6-1 to TRBJ2-5; TRBD2 matches at 7 bases. The J call may be mistaken, given a closer DNA end match to TRBJ2-7. In germline, CDR1 is MNHNS, CDR2 SASEGT. The CDR3 runs to 11 residues. The CDR3 DNA is TGTGCCAGCGGGAGGGGCTACGAGCAGTACTTC. Protein: CASGRGYEQYF.

The rearrangement uses TRBV11-2 and TRBJ1-5; D is perhaps TRBD1 (6 bases). Germline V CDR1 and CDR2: SGHAT, FQNNGV. This CDR3 comprises 15 residues. The V end was cut by 3 bases, the J end by 1 base, with 10 bases between. The CDR3 DNA sequence: TGTGCCAGCAGCTTCAGGGGAGCGAGCAATCAGCCCCAGCATTTT. This sequence encodes CASSFRGASNQPQHF.

Only a few counts were recorded for this clone. This chain links TRBV7-3 with TRBJ2-1; 8 bases map to TRBD2. Per germline, CDR1 SGHTA and CDR2 FQGTGA. The CDR3 contains 14 residues. J gave up 6 bases and V 1 base, and 2 bases lay outside the gene matches. The CDR3 reads CASSLRTSSNEQFF. The CDR3 DNA is TGTGCCAGCAGCTTAAGGACTAGCTCCAATGAGCAGTTCTTC.

J is TRBJ2-3 and V is TRBV7-9; 9 positions match TRBD1. Germline V lookup: CDR1 SEHNR, CDR2 FQNEAQ (reference sequence). The CDR3 consists of 16 residues. Trimming removed 5 bases from V and 0 bases from J; junction bases left unmatched: 6. CDR3 amino acids: CASSIITGGSTDTQYF. As DNA, the CDR3 is TGTGCCAGCAGCATCATAACAGGGGGCAGCACAGATACGCAGTATTTT.

V gene TRBV30 combines with J gene TRBJ2-5; D is possibly TRBD1 (5 bases). V was trimmed by 2 bases and J by 2 bases, leaving 18 bases between them. The length of the CDR3 is 16 residues. Germline CDR1 reads GTSNPN; CDR2 reads SVGIG (reference sequence). The CDR3 coding sequence is TGTGCCTGGAGTAAAGGGGAACAGAGAAGTCAAGAGACCCAGTACTTC. Protein product: CAWSKGEQRSQETQYF.

The rearrangement uses TRBV4-3 and TRBJ1-4, with no clear D. V was clipped by 0 bases and J by 4 bases, with 15 bases between them. The CDR3 runs to 17 residues. The germline gives CDR1 LGHNA, CDR2 YSLEER. CDR3 nucleotide sequence: TGCGCCAGCAGCCAAGAAGGCCCGCCAGTCCTTAATGAAAAACTGTTTTTT. It yields the protein CASSQEGPPVLNEKLFF.

This clone was counted a single time. The V gene is TRBV30, the J gene TRBJ2-1; D gene unclear. CDR1 is GTSNPN, CDR2 SVGIG, per germline (reference sequence). This CDR3 has 16 amino acids. As DNA, the CDR3 is TGTGGAGTCTATTTGGGTCCCCCCCTACAAATTAATGAGCAGTTCTTC. Its translation is CGVYLGPPLQINEQFF.

The chain links TRBV29-1 to TRBJ2-7; D remains unclear. Trimming removed 4 bases at V and 2 bases at J, with 9 bases between. The CDR3 consists of 12 residues. Germline V gene data show CDR1 as SQVTM and CDR2 as ANQGSEA. CDR3: CSVGGYPYEQYF. The CDR3 nucleotides read TGCAGCGTTGGGGGTTACCCCTACGAGCAGTACTTC.